The 18 T cell receptor beta chains below come from one sample, sequenced in a study of T-cell memory formation after mild COVID-19. Via MiXCR, TCRdb re-called the 5' RACE reads, giving one row per CDR3 protein. The sample records 200,000 to 300,000 distinct CDR3 sequences, 8.5% to 9.5% being singletons. Material for sequencing was PBMCs or a T cell subset sorted from them (not recorded which). These receptors were taken from a man aged 18-30 years who had mild COVID-19 (a few samples of this study predate the infection). Cell type and time point are not known.

The chain couples TRBV7-2 to TRBJ1-5, with a possible D match to TRBD1 (5 bases). The CDR3 consists of 14 residues. Trimming removed 4 bases at V and 5 bases at J, with 12 bases between. The germline V gene has CDR1 SGHTA and CDR2 FQGNSA. The CDR3 sequence is CASSSGHGDQPQHF. The CDR3 coding sequence is TGTGCCAGCAGCTCCGGACATGGGGATCAGCCCCAGCATTTT.

The V gene is TRBV11-2, the J gene TRBJ2-5; TRBD1 matches at 11 bases. The V gene's germline CDR1 is SGHAT and CDR2 FQNNGV. The CDR3 totals 14 residues. The V gene end was trimmed by 4 bases and the J gene end by 5 bases; junction bases not matched to a gene: 3. CDR3 coding DNA: TGTGCCAGCAGCTCAAGGGACAGGGGGGAGACCCAGTACTTC. This sequence encodes CASSSRDRGETQYF.

This clonotype was counted a few times. The gene calls are TRBV18 and TRBJ1-1; TRBD1 aligns across 9 bases. Germline V CDR1 and CDR2: KGHSH, LQKENI. This CDR3 is 14 amino acids long. V lost 5 bases to trimming and J lost 4 bases; unmatched junction nucleotides: 5. The CDR3: CASSSRDRVTEAFF. In nucleotides, the CDR3 is TGTGCCAGCTCAAGCCGGGACAGGGTCACTGAAGCTTTCTTT. Filled out from reference TRBV18 and TRBJ1-1, the complete variable domain reads NAGVMQNPRHLVRRRGQEARLRCSPMKGHSHVYWYRQLPEEGLKFMVYLQKENIIDESGMPKERFSAEFPKEGPSILRIQQVVRGDSAAYFCASSSRDRVTEAFFGQGTRLTVV.

The chain is built from TRBV7-9 and TRBJ2-1; 9 bases fit TRBD1. CDR3 size: 15 residues. With 5 bases clipped from V and 9 bases from J, the junction kept 11 bases outside the gene matches. CDR1 SEHNR and CDR2 FQNEAQ come from the germline V gene (reference sequence). CDR3 in DNA: TGTGCCAGCAGCCCCCGGGACAGGGAGGGTGTTGAGCAGTTCTTC. This sequence encodes CASSPRDREGVEQFF.

This chain uses TRBV5-1 with TRBJ2-3, with D possibly matching TRBD1 (5 bases). Trimming cost V 0 bases and J 5 bases, with 10 bases left between them. The CDR3 extends over 14 amino acids. Germline-derived CDR1 and CDR2 are SGHRS and YFSETQ. The CDR3 nucleotides read TGCGCCAGCAGCTTGGGGAGTAGGGGAGATACGCAGTATTTT. It specifies CASSLGSRGDTQYF.

J is TRBJ1-1 and V is TRBV4-3, with D perhaps matching TRBD1 (6 bases). The germline V and J ends were trimmed by 0 bases and 1 base, with 9 bases remaining between them. CDR3 length: 15 amino acids. Germline V lookup: CDR1 LGHNA, CDR2 YSLEER. CDR3 residues: CASSQDPRGNTEAFF. CDR3 nucleotides: TGCGCCAGCAGCCAAGATCCCAGGGGGAACACTGAAGCTTTCTTT.

This clonotype has more than one count but fewer than ten. The chain links TRBV4-2 to TRBJ2-2, with 7 nucleotides matching TRBD1. Germline V CDR1 and CDR2: LGHNA, YNFKEQ. The CDR3 has 16 residues. V trimming: 2 bases; J trimming: 2 bases; junction bases outside the gene matches: 5. CDR3: CASSQTGQANTGELFF. CDR3 sequence (DNA): TGTGCCAGCAGCCAAACCGGACAGGCAAACACCGGGGAGCTGTTTTTT.

The chain has TRBV19 and TRBJ1-5; the D gene is possibly TRBD1 (6 bases). Germline CDR1 reads LNHDA; CDR2 reads SQIVND (reference sequence). Deletions cut 6 bases from V and 8 bases from J, with 14 bases between. This CDR3 comprises 13 residues. CDR3 coding DNA: TGTGCCAGTAGCGACACCCCAGGGGAGCCCCAGCATTTT. Its translation: CASSDTPGEPQHF.

This chain joins TRBV15 and TRBJ2-6; D tentatively reads TRBD1 or TRBD2 (5 bases each). V was clipped by 5 bases and J by 0 bases, with 14 bases between them. This CDR3 is 17 amino acids long. Germline CDR1 is LNHNV and CDR2 is YYDKDF (reference sequence). This CDR3 reads CATSFRGLSSGANVLTF. In nucleotides, the CDR3 is TGTGCCACCAGCTTCCGGGGCCTGAGCTCTGGGGCCAACGTCCTGACTTTC.

This clonotype was detected many times. V is TRBV6-5 and J is TRBJ2-2, with a tentative D call TRBD2 (5 bases). Between the trimmed V and J ends, which lost 5 bases and 2 bases, there was a span of 12 bases. This CDR3 is built from 15 residues. Germline V gene lookup returns CDR1 MNHEY and CDR2 SVGAGI. CDR3 bases: TGTGCCAGCAGTACCCGCGGGCTCAACACCGGGGAGCTGTTTTTT. Translating it yields CASSTRGLNTGELFF.

The chain has TRBV4-1 and TRBJ2-1; 11 positions agree with TRBD2. With V trimmed by 7 bases and J by 10 bases, 9 bases remained unmatched. From germline, CDR1 is MGHRA and CDR2 YSYEKL. The CDR3 loop spans 14 amino acids. The CDR3, as DNA: TGCGCCAGCAATAGGCTAGCGGGGGGCCCGGAGCAGTTCTTC. Translation: CASNRLAGGPEQFF.

This clonotype was picked up a small number of times. The CDR3 reads CASSRSQGSYNEQFF. For the CDR3, the DNA is TGTGCCAGCAGTCGCTCCCAGGGTTCCTACAATGAGCAGTTCTTC. The V gene is TRBV5-5, the J gene TRBJ2-1; D is possibly TRBD1 (5 bases). There are 15 residues in the CDR3. The germline V gene has CDR1 SGHKS and CDR2 YYEKEE (reference sequence). Trimming stripped 5 bases from V and 1 base from J, with 13 bases between.

DNA for the CDR3: TGTGCCACAAAAAAACTAGCGGGAGATGCAACAGATACGCAGTATTTT. This translates into CATKKLAGDATDTQYF. The V call is TRBV5-6, the J call TRBJ2-3; 11 bases are a match to TRBD2. Trimming at V came to 9 bases and at J to 3 bases, leaving 12 bases not matched to a gene. CDR3 size: 16 residues. Germline CDR1 SGHDT, CDR2 YYEEEE.

V and J are TRBV7-2 and TRBJ2-7, with a tentative D call TRBD1 (7 bases). The germline CDR1 and CDR2 sequences are SGHTA and FQGNSA. This CDR3 is built from 15 residues. The V end was cut by 1 base, the J end by 4 bases, with 14 bases between. CDR3 region: CASSLGGTEGYEQYF. In nucleotides, the CDR3 is TGTGCCAGCAGCTTAGGCGGGACAGAAGGGTACGAGCAGTACTTC.

This clonotype has just a few counts. V usage is TRBV12-3 or TRBV12-4 and J usage is TRBJ2-3; 11 bases map to TRBD2. V shed 4 bases and J 6 bases; nucleotides not matched to a gene: 3. The CDR3 runs 14 residues. CDR3 amino acids: CASSSSGGSDTQYF. Written as DNA, the CDR3 is TGTGCCAGCAGTTCTAGCGGGGGGAGTGATACGCAGTATTTT.

The J gene is TRBJ2-7, the V gene TRBV12-3 or TRBV12-4; D might be TRBD1 (5 bases). V dropped 5 bases and J dropped 4 bases, with 15 bases sitting between them. This CDR3 is built from 14 residues. The CDR3 sequence is CASSRDSPPYEQYF. The CDR3 region has the DNA TGTGCCAGCAGTCGAGACAGTCCCCCTTACGAGCAGTACTTC.

The chain recombines TRBV7-2 with TRBJ1-1; a possible D gene is TRBD1 (6 bases). V was trimmed by 6 bases and J by 4 bases, leaving 15 bases between them. Germline values: CDR1 SGHTA, CDR2 FQGNSA. The CDR3 spans 14 residues. In DNA form, the CDR3 reads TGTGCCAGCAGGGGAGGGGTCAGGGGCACTGAAGCTTTCTTT. This codes for CASRGGVRGTEAFF.

This clonotype was seen repeatedly, ten times or more. The V gene is TRBV6-5, the J gene TRBJ2-7, with D tentatively TRBD1 (6 bases). The CDR3 runs 13 residues. V shed 6 bases and J shed 5 bases, with 14 bases lying between them. Germline V CDR1 and CDR2: MNHEY, SVGAGI. In DNA form, the CDR3 reads TGTGCCAGCAGCCACAGGGCGCAGGACGAGCAGTACTTC. Its protein product is CASSHRAQDEQYF.